One and the same sample provided the 9 T cell receptor beta chains below, sequenced in a study of brain T cells in children with intractable seizures. Here immunoSEQ multiplex PCR was the method, and the copy in TCRdb shows in-frame clones only, minus some. The sample shows roughly 80,000 clones, approximately 90% of them seen only once. The sequencing here drew on peripheral blood, taken at surgery. These receptors all come from a girl aged 2 to 9 with Rasmussen encephalitis and intractable seizures.

The chain joins TRBV6-5 to TRBJ1-2; 7 bases are a match to TRBD1. Trimming removed 0 bases from V and 10 bases from J; junction bases left unmatched: 11. The CDR3 extends over 15 amino acids. Germline lookup yields CDR1 MNHEY and CDR2 SVGAGI. CDR3 sequence: CASSYSIGTVPLYTF. Written as DNA, the CDR3 is TGTGCCAGCAGTTACTCGATAGGGACAGTACCTCTCTACACCTTC.

V and J are TRBV2 and TRBJ2-5, with D perhaps being TRBD1 or TRBD2 (5 bases each). The CDR3 length is 13 residues. V was cut by 5 bases and J by 4 bases, with 11 bases left in between. Germline CDR1 and CDR2: SNHLY and FYNNEI. Here the CDR3 DNA reads TGTGCCAGCAGTCCCCCGGGGACAGAGACCCAGTACTTC. Translating gives CASSPPGTETQYF.

This rearrangement joins TRBV3-1 (or the pseudogene TRBV3-2) to TRBJ1-2; D not certain. Germline V gives CDR1 LGHDT, CDR2 YNNKEL (reference sequence). V was trimmed by 0 bases and J by 0 bases, leaving 5 bases between them. This CDR3 comprises 14 residues. CDR3 protein: CASSQDGANYGYTF. CDR3 bases: TGTGCCAGCAGCCAAGATGGAGCTAACTATGGCTACACCTTC.

This rearrangement joins TRBV4-2 to TRBJ1-5, with D tentatively TRBD1 (5 bases). CDR3 size: 13 residues. Germline lookup yields CDR1 LGHNA and CDR2 YNFKEQ. Trimming left V 4 bases short and J 5 bases short, with 9 bases between. The CDR3 nucleotides read TGTGCCAGCAGCCCAGCCAGGGATCAGCCCCAGCATTTT. Translation: CASSPARDQPQHF.

V and J are TRBV29-1 and TRBJ2-7, with D hard to call. The germline CDR1 and CDR2 sequences are SQVTM and ANQGSEA. This CDR3 region has 11 residues. Trimming took off 6 bases at V and 5 bases at J, with 11 bases between the two ends. The CDR3 region is CSVNHRHEQYF. Written as DNA, the CDR3 is TGCAGCGTCAACCATCGCCACGAGCAGTACTTC.

This clone was seen only once. V gene TRBV28 combines with J gene TRBJ1-2; D is undetermined. The CDR3 spans 15 residues. Trimming left V 1 base short and J 0 bases short, with 9 bases between. Per the germline V gene, CDR1 is MDHEN and CDR2 is SYDVKM. CDR3: CASSLFLIANYGYTF. CDR3 in DNA: TGTGCCAGCAGTTTATTTCTTATCGCTAACTATGGCTACACCTTC.

The chain joins TRBV7-9 to TRBJ1-4, with D perhaps matching TRBD1 (6 bases). Germline loops: CDR1 SEHNR, CDR2 FQNEAQ (reference sequence). Trimming shortened V by 1 base and J by 4 bases, and 13 bases separated the two germline ends. The CDR3 spans 16 residues. CDR3 nucleotides: TGTGCCAGCAGCTTAGTAGGGGGACCAATTAATGAAAAACTGTTTTTT. Its translation is CASSLVGGPINEKLFF.

The chain has TRBV30 and TRBJ2-7, with D tentatively TRBD2 (6 bases). This CDR3 region has 14 residues. Germline V gene data show CDR1 as GTSNPN and CDR2 as SVGIG (reference sequence). V was shortened by 4 bases and J by 6 bases, with 19 bases between the two germline ends. CDR3 sequence reads: CAWKGPGPGAEQYF. CDR3 nucleotide sequence: TGTGCCTGGAAGGGACCGGGACCGGGAGCCGAGCAGTACTTC.

This clone occurred once. J is TRBJ1-6 and V is TRBV10-3; possible D gene TRBD1, 5 bases. This CDR3 has 17 residues. Trimming took off 3 bases at V and 5 bases at J, with 17 bases between the two ends. Germline CDR1 and CDR2: ENHRY and SYGVKD. CDR3 loop: CAISEERGGSHNSPLHF. CDR3 bases: TGTGCCATCAGTGAAGAAAGGGGCGGTTCCCATAATTCACCCCTCCACTTT.